Each of the 17 T cell receptor beta chains below was sequenced from the same sample in a study of beta chain features in type 1 diabetes. Reverse transcription of all isolated RNA meant that expressed TCRB transcripts were sequenced. Sequenced by immunoSEQ multiplex PCR; TCRdb stores in-frame clones only, minus some. Of more than 350,000 clones listed, approximately 10% are singletons. The sequenced sample was naive CD4+ T cells from blood. The source is a woman aged 18-30 years in good health.

The chain has TRBV7-2 and TRBJ1-3; D gene ambiguous. CDR3 length: 14 residues. Germline CDR1 and CDR2: SGHTA and FQGNSA. V was clipped by 4 bases and J by 7 bases, with 14 bases between them. The CDR3 nucleotides are TGTGCCAGCAGCTCAGCCCCTCTTCAGAACACCATATATTTT. Its protein is CASSSAPLQNTIYF.

The V call is TRBV2, the J call TRBJ1-1; possibly TRBD1 for D (5 bases). The CDR3 is 14 amino acids. CDR1 SNHLY and CDR2 FYNNEI come from the germline V gene. Trimming removed 5 bases from V and 0 bases from J, with 10 bases in between. The CDR3 is CASSTGLLNTEAFF. The CDR3 DNA reads TGTGCCAGCAGTACAGGTTTGCTGAACACTGAAGCTTTCTTT.

This clone was detected a few times. The J gene is TRBJ1-2, the V gene TRBV18, with D hard to call. V was cut by 1 base and J by 8 bases, with 8 bases left in between. In germline, CDR1 is KGHSH, CDR2 LQKENI. The CDR3 loop spans 12 amino acids. CDR3 bases: TGTGCCAGCTCACCACGTTCGGGCGGCTACACCTTC. Encoded protein: CASSPRSGGYTF.

The chain links TRBV5-1 to TRBJ2-5; D call uncertain. Germline V CDR1 and CDR2: SGHRS, YFSETQ. The length of the CDR3 is 14 residues. Trimming removed 0 bases from V and 2 bases from J, with 8 bases in between. In nucleotides, the CDR3 is TGCGCCAGCAGCTTGGTTGCGACTCAAGAGACCCAGTACTTC. As protein: CASSLVATQETQYF.

This clone was found a few times. J is TRBJ2-1 and V is TRBV27; 7 nucleotides align to TRBD1. The CDR3 loop spans 14 amino acids. CDR1 and CDR2 from the germline V gene are MNHEY and SMNVEV (reference sequence). V was pared by 7 bases and J by 5 bases, with 8 bases of the junction left unmatched. The CDR3 DNA reads as TGTGCCAGCACTCGACAGGGCCCCAACAATGAGCAGTTCTTC. It yields the protein CASTRQGPNNEQFF.

This clone was found a few times. The chain couples TRBV5-5 to TRBJ1-2, with D uncertain. Trimming took off 0 bases at V and 4 bases at J, with 10 bases between the two ends. The CDR3 covers 14 residues. Germline CDR1 SGHKS, CDR2 YYEKEE (reference sequence). CDR3 sequence (DNA): TGTGCCAGCAGCTTGGTCACAGAGTCCTATGGCTACACCTTC. It encodes CASSLVTESYGYTF.

This clone has just a few counts. The rearrangement joins TRBV14 to TRBJ1-2; D remains ambiguous. Trimming left V 0 bases short and J 4 bases short, with 6 bases between. The CDR3 spans 13 residues. Germline assignment: CDR1 SGHDN and CDR2 FVKESK. This CDR3 is CASSQERGYGYTF. The CDR3 coding sequence is TGTGCCAGCAGCCAAGAACGAGGCTATGGCTACACCTTC.

This clone turned up a few times. This chain links TRBV30 with TRBJ1-5; 10 bases are a match to TRBD1. CDR1 and CDR2 (germline): GTSNPN, SVGIG (reference sequence). Losses at the gene ends were 0 bases for V and 5 bases for J; bases not matched to a gene: 7. The CDR3 covers 16 residues. The CDR3 nucleotides are TGTGCCTGGAGTGTCTCCATTGGGACAGGGGATCAGCCCCAGCATTTT. Protein product: CAWSVSIGTGDQPQHF.

The chain is built from TRBV7-2 and TRBJ2-7; D is unclear. The CDR3 runs to 15 residues. Germline V gene lookup returns CDR1 SGHTA and CDR2 FQGNSA. V dropped 1 base and J dropped 0 bases, with 10 bases sitting between them. CDR3 sequence reads: CASSLEFASSYEQYF. CDR3 DNA: TGTGCCAGCAGCTTAGAGTTTGCCAGCTCCTACGAGCAGTACTTC.

V and J are TRBV7-3 and TRBJ1-6; no reliable D call. This CDR3 comprises 15 residues. Germline V lookup: CDR1 SGHTA, CDR2 FQGTGA. V lost 0 bases and J lost 8, with 11 bases in between. CDR3 in amino acids: CASSLTARVYSPLHF. CDR3 in DNA: TGTGCCAGCAGCTTAACGGCAAGGGTGTATTCACCCCTCCACTTT.

This clone showed up just a few times. V is TRBV25-1 and J is TRBJ2-3; D is possibly TRBD1 (5 bases). V was clipped by 3 bases and J by 3 bases, with 16 bases between them. The CDR3 spans 16 residues. CDR1 is MGHDK and CDR2 is SYGVNS in the germline V gene. The CDR3 nucleotides read TGTGCCAGCAGTGATGCAGGGCCCGCGAGAACAGATACGCAGTATTTT. It is translated as CASSDAGPARTDTQYF.

This clone was detected a few times. The V call is TRBV30, the J call TRBJ2-3; TRBD1 or TRBD2 may be the D gene (5 bases each). The germline V gene encodes CDR1 GTSNPN and CDR2 SVGIG (reference sequence). The CDR3 is 12 amino acids. CDR3 sequence: CAWGSEGYTQYF. CDR3 nucleotides: TGTGCATGGGGGTCTGAAGGGTATACGCAGTATTTT.

The genes are TRBV5-6 and TRBJ2-1; D remains ambiguous. There are 15 residues in the CDR3. Trimming removed 0 bases from V and 0 bases from J, with 7 bases in between. Germline V gene lookup returns CDR1 SGHDT and CDR2 YYEEEE. The CDR3, as DNA: TGTGCCAGCAGCTTGGCGGCGAGCTCCTACAATGAGCAGTTCTTC. Amino acids: CASSLAASSYNEQFF.

The sample holds a few counts of this clone. V is TRBV27 and J is TRBJ2-7; D not certain. Trimming cost V 5 bases and J 4 bases, with 21 bases left between them. Germline-derived CDR1 and CDR2 are MNHEY and SMNVEV (reference sequence). The CDR3 sequence is 16 residues long. CDR3 amino acids: CASSQATPLKTYEQYF. The CDR3 region has the DNA TGTGCCAGCAGTCAAGCGACGCCGCTTAAGACATACGAGCAGTACTTC.

The table lists this clone with a few counts. J is TRBJ2-7 and V is TRBV5-1; 12 nucleotides align to TRBD2. The CDR3 length is 17 residues. With V trimmed by 4 bases and J by 1 base, 9 bases remained unmatched. Germline V gene sequence: CDR1 SGHRS, CDR2 YFSETQ. The chain's CDR3 is CASSNPSTSGGSYEQYV. The CDR3 bases are TGCGCCAGCAGCAATCCATCGACTAGCGGGGGTTCCTACGAGCAGTACGTC.

This clone was seen a handful of times. V gene TRBV6-6 combines with J gene TRBJ2-3; 8 nucleotides align to TRBD1. The germline V gene has CDR1 MNHNY and CDR2 SVGAGI (reference sequence). This CDR3 contains 15 residues. V lost 2 bases and J lost 3; bases outside the gene matches: 4. Here the CDR3 DNA reads TGTGCCAGCAGTTACCGCAGGGGGCAAACAGATACGCAGTATTTT. It codes for CASSYRRGQTDTQYF.

The J gene is TRBJ2-3, the V gene TRBV5-6; possibly TRBD2 for D (7 bases). V dropped 1 base and J dropped 3 bases, with 15 bases sitting between them. Looked up from germline, CDR1 is SGHDT and CDR2 is YYEEEE. The CDR3 covers 16 residues. Here the CDR3 DNA reads TGTGCCAGCAGCTTGTCGCGGGGGCGAGTAACAGATACGCAGTATTTT. Encoded protein: CASSLSRGRVTDTQYF.